This TCR beta chain was observed in a study of T cell responses to AZD1222 COVID-19 vaccine. CDR3 length: 14 amino acids. CDR1 and CDR2 from the germline V gene are SGHVS and FQNEAQ. The V gene lost 3 bases and the J gene lost 0 bases, with 8 bases spanning the gap. Remarks on this clone: Its antigen is not known.

Clones were read by immunoSEQ multiplex PCR, and TCRdb kept only the in-frame ones, dropping some. The sample includes 95,000 to 110,000 clones, 88% of them seen just once. Findings of the study overall: Along spike, vaccine-associated CD4 TCRs were found throughout, with dominance at 160-218 and 743-854. The study reported that nearly half of spike-specific TCRs target unmutated variant regions.

The sequence came from an adult in good health. The chain joins TRBV7-8 to TRBJ1-1; D is uncertain. Sequenced material: peripheral blood, taken on day 0 of AZD1222 vaccination. The CDR3 DNA follows: TGTGCCAGCAGCTTTCGCGTCATGAACACTGAAGCTTTCTTT. Amino acids: CASSFRVMNTEAFF.